The 20 T cell receptor beta chains reported below all come from one sample, sequenced in a study of T cell responses to AZD1222 COVID-19 vaccine. This table comes from immunoSEQ multiplex PCR, and its TCRdb copy is limited to in-frame clones, with some not included. The sample carries roughly 40,000 clones, approximately 89% recorded once. This material consisted of peripheral blood, taken 28 days after the second AZD1222 dose. These receptors all come from an adult who received the AZD1222 COVID-19 vaccine.

The rearrangement joins TRBV7-2 to TRBJ1-1; 7 nucleotides match TRBD1. The CDR3 has 15 amino acids. Trimming took 5 bases from V and 0 from J; bases not matched to a gene: 6. Germline V lookup: CDR1 SGHTA, CDR2 FQGNSA. The CDR3 region has the DNA TGTGCCAGCAGCATAAGGGGACAGATGAACACTGAAGCTTTCTTT. It specifies CASSIRGQMNTEAFF.

The chain links TRBV2 to TRBJ1-2; no clear D gene. The CDR3 extends over 13 amino acids. The germline CDR1 and CDR2 sequences are SNHLY and FYNNEI. Deletions cut 10 bases from V and 4 bases from J, with 16 bases between. The CDR3 reads CAIIRDVGYGYTF. CDR3 bases: TGTGCCATCATCCGGGATGTTGGCTATGGCTACACCTTC.

This chain links TRBV6-5 with TRBJ1-1, with 9 bases matching TRBD1. The CDR3 is 14 residues long. V trimming: 5 bases; J trimming: 5 bases; junction bases outside the gene matches: 6. Per the germline V gene, CDR1 is MNHEY and CDR2 is SVGAGI. The CDR3 reads CASSTAGTGTEAFF. The CDR3 bases are TGTGCCAGCAGTACTGCCGGGACAGGGACTGAAGCTTTCTTT.

The rearrangement joins TRBV29-1 to TRBJ1-2, with 8 bases identical to TRBD1. The germline gives CDR1 SQVTM, CDR2 ANQGSEA. Losses at the gene ends were 7 bases for V and 8 bases for J; bases not matched to a gene: 6. This CDR3 comprises 11 residues. CDR3 region: CSAQGADGYTF. CDR3 DNA sequence: TGCAGCGCCCAGGGGGCTGACGGCTACACCTTC.

V gene TRBV18 combines with J gene TRBJ1-5; no firm D call. The CDR3 runs 15 residues. The V gene lost 6 bases and the J gene lost 0 bases, with 12 bases spanning the gap. Germline V lookup: CDR1 KGHSH, CDR2 LQKENI. The CDR3 spells CASSQTRDSNQPQHF. In DNA form, the CDR3 reads TGTGCCAGCTCGCAAACACGGGATAGCAATCAGCCCCAGCATTTT.

V gene TRBV7-9 combines with J gene TRBJ1-4; D ambiguous. Germline assignment: CDR1 SEHNR and CDR2 FQNEAQ (reference sequence). V was shortened by 6 bases and J by 8 bases, with 10 bases between the two germline ends. This CDR3 is 12 amino acids long. This CDR3 reads CASRHEGEKLFF. The CDR3 coding sequence is TGTGCCAGCAGACATGAAGGGGAAAAACTGTTTTTT.

This sequence joins TRBV5-5 and TRBJ1-6, with 9 bases fitting TRBD1. Losses at the gene ends were 0 bases for V and 0 bases for J; bases not matched to a gene: 1. CDR3 length: 17 residues. Germline CDR1 is SGHKS and CDR2 is YYEKEE (reference sequence). The chain's CDR3 is CASSLEDRGSYNSPLHF. For the CDR3, the DNA is TGTGCCAGCAGCTTGGAGGACAGGGGCTCCTATAATTCACCCCTCCACTTT. The whole variable domain, filled in from reference TRBV5-5 and TRBJ1-6, reads DAGVTQSPTHLIKTRGQQVTLRCSPISGHKSVSWYQQVLGQGPQFIFQYYEKEERGRGNFPDRFSARQFPNYSSELNVNALLLGDSALYLCASSLEDRGSYNSPLHFGNGTRLTVT.

The CDR3 region has the DNA TGTGCCAGCAGCCAGGTATCTGAGCAGTTCTTC. Translating it yields CASSQVSEQFF. The gene calls are TRBV6-2 or TRBV6-3 and TRBJ2-1; D not resolved. CDR3 size: 11 residues. V lost 6 bases and J 9 bases, leaving 9 bases between the germline ends. Germline CDR1 reads MNHEY; CDR2 reads SVGEGT.

This chain joins TRBV6-5 and TRBJ1-4; a weak D match, TRBD1 (6 bases). Germline assignment: CDR1 MNHEY and CDR2 SVGAGI. The CDR3 has 13 amino acids. Trimming left V 6 bases short and J 8 bases short, with 13 bases between. CDR3 nucleotide sequence: TGTGCCAGCAGAGATACAGGGTTCGAAAAACTGTTTTTT. Protein product: CASRDTGFEKLFF.

The V gene is TRBV5-1, the J gene TRBJ2-5; the match to TRBD2 covers 7 bases. The length of the CDR3 is 15 residues. Germline V gene lookup returns CDR1 SGHRS and CDR2 YFSETQ. V lost 4 bases and J lost 2; bases outside the gene matches: 8. The CDR3 coding sequence is TGCGCCAGCAGCCTCGTAGCGGGTAGTCAAGAGACCCAGTACTTC. As protein: CASSLVAGSQETQYF. The full variable domain, its missing parts supplied by reference TRBV5-1 and TRBJ2-5, is KAGVTQTPRYLIKTRGQQVTLSCSPISGHRSVSWYQQTPGQGLQFLFEYFSETQRNKGNFPGRFSGRQFSNSRSEMNVSTLELGDSALYLCASSLVAGSQETQYFGPGTRLLVL.

CDR3: CASNRGPNAYNEQFF. CDR3 DNA: TGTGCCAGTAACAGGGGCCCTAACGCCTACAATGAGCAGTTCTTC. V and J are TRBV19 and TRBJ2-1; 7 bases fit TRBD1. The trim removed 7 bases at V and 2 bases at J, leaving 8 bases unmatched. The CDR3 length is 15 residues. The germline V gene encodes CDR1 LNHDA and CDR2 SQIVND (reference sequence). Filled out from reference TRBV19 and TRBJ2-1, the complete variable domain reads DGGITQSPKYLFRKEGQNVTLSCEQNLNHDAMYWYRQDPGQGLRLIYYSQIVNDFQKGDIAEGYSVSREKKESFPLTVTSAQKNPTAFYLCASNRGPNAYNEQFFGPGTRLTVL.

This clone was seen a handful of times. The chain joins TRBV12-3 or TRBV12-4 to TRBJ1-2; possibly TRBD1 for D (5 bases). Trimming took off 5 bases at V and 4 bases at J, with 8 bases between the two ends. CDR3 length: 12 amino acids. Here the CDR3 DNA reads TGTGCCAGCAGTCCAGGGATCTATGGCTACACCTTC. Amino acids: CASSPGIYGYTF.

V and J are TRBV5-1 and TRBJ2-7, with D uncertain. CDR1 is SGHRS and CDR2 is YFSETQ in the germline V gene. CDR3 length: 13 residues. V was pared by 5 bases and J by 0 bases, with 9 bases between. CDR3 loop: CASSAQSSYEQYF. CDR3 sequence (DNA): TGCGCCAGCAGTGCACAGAGCTCCTACGAGCAGTACTTC.

This clone has more than one count but fewer than ten. The chain carries TRBV6-1 and TRBJ1-3; D call uncertain. V gave up 2 bases and J gave up 8 bases, with 10 bases separating them. Germline V gene data show CDR1 as MNHNS and CDR2 as SASEGT. The CDR3 spans 13 residues. CDR3 sequence (DNA): TGTGCCAGCAGTGAAAAGGGTTGGGACACCATATATTTT. This gives the protein CASSEKGWDTIYF.

This sequence joins TRBV25-1 and TRBJ1-3, with D unresolved. The CDR3 has 14 amino acids. V was clipped by 5 bases and J by 0 bases, with 8 bases between them. CDR1 is MGHDK, CDR2 SYGVNS, per germline. CDR3 residues: CASSSSSSGNTIYF. The CDR3 nucleotides read TGTGCCAGCAGTAGCTCAAGCTCTGGAAACACCATATATTTT. The full variable domain, in which reference TRBV25-1 and TRBJ1-3 provide the parts outside the CDR3, is EADIYQTPRYLVIGTGKKITLECSQTMGHDKMYWYQQDPGMELHLIHYSYGVNSTEKGDLSSESTVSRIRTEHFPLTLESARPSHTSQYLCASSSSSSGNTIYFGEGSWLTVV.

Only one count was recorded for this clone. The chain employs TRBV15 and TRBJ2-7; D is undetermined. Germline CDR1 reads LNHNV; CDR2 reads YYDKDF (reference sequence). The CDR3 extends over 12 amino acids. Trimming cost V 1 base and J 7 bases, with 8 bases left between them. The CDR3, as DNA: TGTGCCACCAGCAGAGGAAGGGTAGAGCAGTACTTC. It translates to CATSRGRVEQYF.

The rearrangement uses TRBV12-5 and TRBJ2-3; unclear D gene. The CDR3 covers 13 residues. The germline V gene has CDR1 LGHNT and CDR2 FRNRAP. V was trimmed by 1 base and J by 3 bases, leaving 5 bases between them. In DNA, the CDR3 is TGTGCTAGTGGTTTGGCAGCGACAGATACGCAGTATTTT. Its translation: CASGLAATDTQYF.

The rearrangement joins TRBV6-5 to TRBJ1-2; D remains unclear. The CDR3 covers 14 residues. Deletions cut 0 bases from V and 4 bases from J, with 9 bases between. CDR1 MNHEY and CDR2 SVGAGI come from the germline V gene. The CDR3 nucleotides are TGTGCCAGCAGTTACTCTATACATGCCTATGGCTACACCTTC. Its translation: CASSYSIHAYGYTF.

This clone showed up just a few times. The chain uses TRBV5-6 and TRBJ2-1; 10 positions match TRBD2. The germline V gene encodes CDR1 SGHDT and CDR2 YYEEEE. The CDR3 spans 15 residues. After removal of 1 base from V and 5 bases from J, the junction contained 3 bases not matched to a gene. CDR3: CASSLRLAGDNEQFF. CDR3 nucleotide sequence: TGTGCCAGCAGCTTGCGTCTAGCGGGAGACAATGAGCAGTTCTTC.

V gene TRBV27 combines with J gene TRBJ2-1; TRBD2 matches 9 bases. V dropped 6 bases and J dropped 5; count of bases not matched to a gene: 14. This CDR3 has 17 residues. Germline assignment: CDR1 MNHEY and CDR2 SMNVEV (reference sequence). CDR3 region: CASSLRVGTSFDNEQFF. The CDR3 DNA reads as TGTGCCAGCAGCCTACGAGTGGGGACTAGCTTCGACAATGAGCAGTTCTTC.